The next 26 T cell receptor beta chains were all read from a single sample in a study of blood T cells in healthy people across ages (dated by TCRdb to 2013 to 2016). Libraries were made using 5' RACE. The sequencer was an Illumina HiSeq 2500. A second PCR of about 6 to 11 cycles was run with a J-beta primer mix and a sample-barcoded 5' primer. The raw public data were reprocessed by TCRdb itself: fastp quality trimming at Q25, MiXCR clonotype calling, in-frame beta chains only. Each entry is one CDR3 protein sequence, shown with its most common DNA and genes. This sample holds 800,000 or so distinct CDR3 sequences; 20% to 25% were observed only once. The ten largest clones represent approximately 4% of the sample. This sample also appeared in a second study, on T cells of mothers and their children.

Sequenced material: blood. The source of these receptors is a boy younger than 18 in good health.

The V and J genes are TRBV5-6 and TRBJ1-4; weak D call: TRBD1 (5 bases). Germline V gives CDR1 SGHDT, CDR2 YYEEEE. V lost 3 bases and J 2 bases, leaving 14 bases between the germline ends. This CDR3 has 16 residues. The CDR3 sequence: CASSSTLEGTNEKLFF. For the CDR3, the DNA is TGTGCCAGCAGCTCGACGTTGGAGGGGACTAATGAAAAACTGTTTTTT.

CDR3 nucleotides: TGTGCCAGCAGTCCGGGACGGAGAATCTATGGCTACACCTTC. This encodes CASSPGRRIYGYTF. The chain is built from TRBV7-9 and TRBJ1-2; tentative D call: TRBD1 (5 bases). In germline, CDR1 is SEHNR, CDR2 FQNEAQ (reference sequence). V dropped 6 bases and J dropped 4 bases, with 15 bases sitting between them. This CDR3 has 14 amino acids.

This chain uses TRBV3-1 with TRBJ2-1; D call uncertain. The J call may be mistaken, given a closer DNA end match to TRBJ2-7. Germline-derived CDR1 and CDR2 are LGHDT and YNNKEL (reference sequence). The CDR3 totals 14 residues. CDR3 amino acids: CASSQVWSPYEQYF. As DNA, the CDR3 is TGTGCCAGCAGCCAAGTCTGGAGCCCCTACGAGCAGTACTTC.

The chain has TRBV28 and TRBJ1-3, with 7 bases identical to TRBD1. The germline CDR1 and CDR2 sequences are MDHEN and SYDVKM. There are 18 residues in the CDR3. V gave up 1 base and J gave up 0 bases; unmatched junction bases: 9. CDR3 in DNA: TGTGCCAGCAGTTTATCGGCAGGGGGATATCCCTCTGGAAACACCATATATTTT. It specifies CASSLSAGGYPSGNTIYF.

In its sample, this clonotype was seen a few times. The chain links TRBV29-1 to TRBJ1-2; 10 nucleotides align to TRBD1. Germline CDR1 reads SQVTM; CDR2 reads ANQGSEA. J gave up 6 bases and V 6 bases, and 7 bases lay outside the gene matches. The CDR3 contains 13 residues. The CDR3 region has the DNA TGCAGCGTGGCGGGACAGGGGATCGATGGCTACACCTTC. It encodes CSVAGQGIDGYTF.

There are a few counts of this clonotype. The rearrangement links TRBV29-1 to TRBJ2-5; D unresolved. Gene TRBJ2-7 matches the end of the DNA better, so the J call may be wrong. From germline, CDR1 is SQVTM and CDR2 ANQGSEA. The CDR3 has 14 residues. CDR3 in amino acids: CSVEDRTEGYEQYF. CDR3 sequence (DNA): TGCAGCGTTGAAGACAGAACAGAAGGCTACGAGCAGTACTTC.

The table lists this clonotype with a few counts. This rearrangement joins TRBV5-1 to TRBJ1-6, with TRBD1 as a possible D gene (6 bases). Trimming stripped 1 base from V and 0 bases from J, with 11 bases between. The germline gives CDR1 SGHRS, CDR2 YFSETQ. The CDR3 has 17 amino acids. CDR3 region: CASSLTGSSSYNSPLHF. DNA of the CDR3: TGCGCCAGCAGCTTGACAGGGTCCAGCTCCTATAATTCACCCCTCCACTTT.

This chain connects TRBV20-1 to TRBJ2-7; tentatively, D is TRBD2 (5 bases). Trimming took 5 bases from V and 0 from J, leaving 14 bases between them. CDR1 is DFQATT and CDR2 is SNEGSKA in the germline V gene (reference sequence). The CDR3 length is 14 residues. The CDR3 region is CSADKDWSSYEQYF. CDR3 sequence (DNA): TGCAGTGCTGATAAGGACTGGAGCTCCTACGAGCAGTACTTC.

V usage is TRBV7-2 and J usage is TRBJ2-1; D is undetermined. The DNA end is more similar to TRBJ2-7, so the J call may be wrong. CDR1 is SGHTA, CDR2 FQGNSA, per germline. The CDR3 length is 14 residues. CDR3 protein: CASSYNPTRNEQYF. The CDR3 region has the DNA TGTGCCAGCAGCTATAATCCTACGAGGAACGAGCAGTACTTC.

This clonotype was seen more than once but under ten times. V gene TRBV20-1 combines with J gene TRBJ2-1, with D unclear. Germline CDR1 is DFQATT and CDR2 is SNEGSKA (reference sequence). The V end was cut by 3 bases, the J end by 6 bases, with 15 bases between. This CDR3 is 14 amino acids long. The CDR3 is CSARTTVALNEQFF. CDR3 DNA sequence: TGCAGTGCTAGGACAACAGTAGCCCTCAATGAGCAGTTCTTC.

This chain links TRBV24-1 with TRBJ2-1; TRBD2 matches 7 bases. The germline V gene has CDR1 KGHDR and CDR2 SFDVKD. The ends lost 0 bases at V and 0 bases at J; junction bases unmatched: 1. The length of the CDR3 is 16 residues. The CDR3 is CATSDLGGSSYNEQFF. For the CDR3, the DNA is TGTGCCACCAGTGATTTGGGCGGGAGCTCCTACAATGAGCAGTTCTTC.

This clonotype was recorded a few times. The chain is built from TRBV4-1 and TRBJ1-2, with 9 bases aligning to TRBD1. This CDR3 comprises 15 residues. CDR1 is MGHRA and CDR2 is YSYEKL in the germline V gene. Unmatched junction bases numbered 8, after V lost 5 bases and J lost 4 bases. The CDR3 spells CASSNGQGSGYGYTF. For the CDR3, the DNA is TGCGCCAGCAGCAACGGACAGGGGAGCGGCTATGGCTACACCTTC.

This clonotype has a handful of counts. The CDR3 here is CSVLGSTDTQYF. CDR3 DNA: TGCAGCGTTCTGGGGAGCACAGATACGCAGTATTTT. The gene calls are TRBV29-1 and TRBJ2-3; D gene ambiguous. V lost 5 bases and J lost 0, with 6 bases in between. The length of the CDR3 is 12 residues. The germline CDR1 and CDR2 sequences are SQVTM and ANQGSEA.

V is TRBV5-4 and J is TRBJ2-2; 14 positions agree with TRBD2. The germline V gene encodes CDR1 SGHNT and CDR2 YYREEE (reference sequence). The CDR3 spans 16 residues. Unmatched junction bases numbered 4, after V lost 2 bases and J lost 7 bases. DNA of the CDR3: TGTGCCAGCAGCTTCGGGACTAGCGGGGGAATCGGGGAGCTGTTTTTT. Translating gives CASSFGTSGGIGELFF. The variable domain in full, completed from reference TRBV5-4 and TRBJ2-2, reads ETGVTQSPTHLIKTRGQQVTLRCSSQSGHNTVSWYQQALGQGPQFIFQYYREEENGRGNFPPRFSGLQFPNYSSELNVNALELDDSALYLCASSFGTSGGIGELFFGEGSRLTVL.

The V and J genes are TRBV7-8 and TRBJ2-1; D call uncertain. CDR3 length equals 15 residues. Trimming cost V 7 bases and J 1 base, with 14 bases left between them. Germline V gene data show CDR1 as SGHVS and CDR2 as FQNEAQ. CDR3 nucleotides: TGTGCCAGCACCAACCCGGTGGGGTCCTACAATGAGCAGTTCTTC. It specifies CASTNPVGSYNEQFF.

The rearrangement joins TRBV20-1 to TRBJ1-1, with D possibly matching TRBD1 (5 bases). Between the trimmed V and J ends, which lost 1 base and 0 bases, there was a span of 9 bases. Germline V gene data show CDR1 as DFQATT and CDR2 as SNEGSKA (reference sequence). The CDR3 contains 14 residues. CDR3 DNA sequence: TGCAGTGCTAGAGCGGGGGGACTGAACACTGAAGCTTTCTTT. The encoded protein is CSARAGGLNTEAFF.

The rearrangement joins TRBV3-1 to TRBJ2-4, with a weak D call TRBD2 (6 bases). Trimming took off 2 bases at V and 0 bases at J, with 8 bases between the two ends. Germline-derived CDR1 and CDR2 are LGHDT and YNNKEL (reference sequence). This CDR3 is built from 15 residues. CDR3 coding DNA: TGTGCCAGCAGCCAACGGGAGATAGCCAAAAACATTCAGTACTTC. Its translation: CASSQREIAKNIQYF. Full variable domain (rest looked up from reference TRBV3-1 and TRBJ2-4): DTAVSQTPKYLVTQMGNDKSIKCEQNLGHDTMYWYKQDSKKFLKIMFSYNNKELIINETVPNRFSPKSPDKAHLNLHINSLELGDSAVYFCASSQREIAKNIQYFGAGTRLSVL.

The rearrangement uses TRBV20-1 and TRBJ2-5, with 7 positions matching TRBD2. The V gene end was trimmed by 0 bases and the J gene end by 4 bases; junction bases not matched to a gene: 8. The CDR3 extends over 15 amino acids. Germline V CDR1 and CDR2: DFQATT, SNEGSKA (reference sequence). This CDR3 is CSARESSGVRETQYF. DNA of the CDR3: TGCAGTGCTAGAGAGTCCAGCGGGGTTAGAGAGACCCAGTACTTC.

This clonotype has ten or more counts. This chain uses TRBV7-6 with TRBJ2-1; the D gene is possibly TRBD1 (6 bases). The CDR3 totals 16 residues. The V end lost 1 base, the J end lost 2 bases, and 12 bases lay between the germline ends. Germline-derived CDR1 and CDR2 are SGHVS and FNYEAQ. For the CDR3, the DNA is TGTGCCAGCAGCTTAGATAGGGGGATGACCTACAATGAGCAGTTCTTC. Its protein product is CASSLDRGMTYNEQFF. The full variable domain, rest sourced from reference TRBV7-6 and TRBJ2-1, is GAGVSQSPRYKVTKRGQDVALRCDPISGHVSLYWYRQALGQGPEFLTYFNYEAQQDKSGLPNDRFSAERPEGSISTLTIQRTEQRDSAMYRCASSLDRGMTYNEQFFGPGTRLTVL.

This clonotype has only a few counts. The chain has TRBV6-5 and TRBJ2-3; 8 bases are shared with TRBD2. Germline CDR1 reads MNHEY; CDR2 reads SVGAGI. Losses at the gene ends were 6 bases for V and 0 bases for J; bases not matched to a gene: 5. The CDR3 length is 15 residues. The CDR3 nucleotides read TGTGCCAGCAGACGTAGCGGGACTAGCACAGATACGCAGTATTTT. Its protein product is CASRRSGTSTDTQYF.

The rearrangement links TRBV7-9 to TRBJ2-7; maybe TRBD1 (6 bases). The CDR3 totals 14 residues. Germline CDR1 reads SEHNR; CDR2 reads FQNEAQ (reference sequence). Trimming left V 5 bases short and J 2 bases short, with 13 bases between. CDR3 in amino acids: CASSMRDKTYEQYF. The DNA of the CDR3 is TGTGCCAGCAGCATGAGGGACAAAACCTACGAGCAGTACTTC. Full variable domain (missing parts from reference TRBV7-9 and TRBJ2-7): DTGVSQNPRHKITKRGQNVTFRCDPISEHNRLYWYRQTLGQGPEFLTYFQNEAQLEKSRLLSDRFSAERPKGSFSTLEIQRTEQGDSAMYLCASSMRDKTYEQYFGPGTRLTVT.

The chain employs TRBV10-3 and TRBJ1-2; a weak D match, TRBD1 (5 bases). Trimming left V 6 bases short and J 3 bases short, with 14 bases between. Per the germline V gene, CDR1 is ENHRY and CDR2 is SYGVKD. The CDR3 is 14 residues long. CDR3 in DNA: TGTGCCATCAGACCCCAGGGTCTGGACTATGGCTACACCTTC. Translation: CAIRPQGLDYGYTF.

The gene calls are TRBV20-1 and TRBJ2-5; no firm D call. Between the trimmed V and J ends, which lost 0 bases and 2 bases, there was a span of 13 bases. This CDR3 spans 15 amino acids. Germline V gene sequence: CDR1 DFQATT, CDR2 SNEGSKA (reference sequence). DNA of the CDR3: TGCAGTGCTAGAGATCCTTCCCGGAATCAAGAGACCCAGTACTTC. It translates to CSARDPSRNQETQYF.

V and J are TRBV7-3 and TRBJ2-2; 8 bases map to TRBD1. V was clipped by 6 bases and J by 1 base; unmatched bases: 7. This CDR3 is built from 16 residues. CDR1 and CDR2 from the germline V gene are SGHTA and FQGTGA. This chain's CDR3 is CASSPRQGMNTGELFF. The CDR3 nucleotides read TGTGCCAGCAGTCCCAGACAGGGGATGAACACCGGGGAGCTGTTTTTT.

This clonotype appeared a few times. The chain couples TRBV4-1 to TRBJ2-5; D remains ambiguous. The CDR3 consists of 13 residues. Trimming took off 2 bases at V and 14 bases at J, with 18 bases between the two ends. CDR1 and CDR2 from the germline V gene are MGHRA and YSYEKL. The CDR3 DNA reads TGCGCCAGCAGCCAAACCACTGACGGAGTATGTTACTTC. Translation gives CASSQTTDGVCYF.

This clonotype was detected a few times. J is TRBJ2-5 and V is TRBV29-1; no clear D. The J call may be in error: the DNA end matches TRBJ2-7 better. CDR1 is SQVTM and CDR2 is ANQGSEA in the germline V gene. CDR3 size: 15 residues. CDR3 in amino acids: CSVEEGHSDNPEQYF. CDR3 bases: TGCAGCGTTGAAGAGGGTCATAGTGACAACCCCGAGCAGTACTTC.